This T cell receptor (beta chain) was retrieved from a study of neurological immune-mediated disorders. The CDR3 runs 11 residues. The V end was cut by 4 bases, the J end by 8 bases, with 8 bases between. The V gene's germline CDR1 is MNHNS and CDR2 SASEGT. This clonotype was counted ten times or more. Its specificity is not known. Study-level results: One related-CDR3 cluster, identified by phylogenetic grouping, held the repertoires of 18 of 34 multiple sclerosis patients and was a possible signature.

TCRdb called the 5' RACE reads again in MiXCR, with one record for every CDR3 protein. The repertoire holds over 45,000 distinct CDR3 sequences, with 4.5% to 7% as singletons. V is TRBV6-1 and J is TRBJ1-1, with D possibly TRBD1 on 5 matching bases. The sample consisted of CD4+ T cells from blood. The clonotype comes from a young woman with multiple sclerosis. CDR3 residues: CASSGSGEAFF. In nucleotides, the CDR3 is TGTGCCAGCAGTGGCTCAGGGGAAGCTTTCTTT.